A single T cell receptor (beta chain) is shown here with its context. Repertoires were generated with immunoSEQ multiplex PCR, while TCRdb's copy carries only in-frame clones and drops some. Of 130,000 or so clones detected, approximately 84% appear once; the ten largest clones hold 3% to 4%. The record originates from a study of PD-L1 blockade in urothelial cancer. The overall study: From about 2014, patients received atezolizumab, given as 1,200 mg intravenously every 3 weeks.

CDR3 size: 15 residues. In germline, CDR1 is SGDLS, CDR2 YYNGEE. J lost 5 bases, V lost 1 base, and 7 bases had no gene match. Indicated time point: pretreatment peripheral blood. All patients handed over anywhere from 1 to 8 samples, pretreatment and on-treatment. The TCR comes from a man in his fifties with urothelial cancer. This chain links TRBV9 with TRBJ2-5; 8 positions agree with TRBD1. Here the sequenced sample was PBMCs, taken around atezolizumab (anti-PD-L1) treatment. The CDR3 is CASSVQGALMETQYF. The CDR3 region has the DNA TGTGCCAGCAGCGTACAGGGGGCCCTTATGGAGACCCAGTACTTC.